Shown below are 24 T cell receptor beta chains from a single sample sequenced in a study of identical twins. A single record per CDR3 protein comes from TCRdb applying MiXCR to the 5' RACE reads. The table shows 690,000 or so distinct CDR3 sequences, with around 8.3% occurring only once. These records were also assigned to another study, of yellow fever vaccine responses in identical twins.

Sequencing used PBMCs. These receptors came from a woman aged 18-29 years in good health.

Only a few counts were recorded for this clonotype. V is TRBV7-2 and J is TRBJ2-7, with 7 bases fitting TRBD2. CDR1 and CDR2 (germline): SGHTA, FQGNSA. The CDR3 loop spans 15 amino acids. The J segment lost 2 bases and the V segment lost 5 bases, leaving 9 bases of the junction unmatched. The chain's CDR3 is CASSPAPSGTYEQYF. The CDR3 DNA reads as TGTGCCAGCAGCCCAGCCCCTAGCGGTACCTACGAGCAGTACTTC.

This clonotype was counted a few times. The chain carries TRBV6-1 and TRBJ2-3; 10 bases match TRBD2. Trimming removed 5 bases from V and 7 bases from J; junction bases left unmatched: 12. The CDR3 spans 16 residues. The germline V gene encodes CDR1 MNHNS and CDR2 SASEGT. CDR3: CASSQSRGLAFNTQYF. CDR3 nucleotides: TGTGCCAGCAGTCAAAGTAGGGGACTAGCGTTTAATACGCAGTATTTT.

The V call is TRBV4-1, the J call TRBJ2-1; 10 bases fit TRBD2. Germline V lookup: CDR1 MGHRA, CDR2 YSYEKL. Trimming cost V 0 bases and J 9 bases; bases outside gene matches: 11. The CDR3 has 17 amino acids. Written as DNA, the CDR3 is TGCGCCAGCAGCCAAGATGTGCCTAGCGGGAGCGGTGGTGAGCAGTTCTTC. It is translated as CASSQDVPSGSGGEQFF.

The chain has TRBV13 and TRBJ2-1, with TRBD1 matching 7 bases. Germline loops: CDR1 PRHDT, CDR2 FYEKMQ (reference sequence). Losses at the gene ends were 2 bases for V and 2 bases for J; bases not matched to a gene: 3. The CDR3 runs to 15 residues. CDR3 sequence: CASSLTGVTYNEQFF. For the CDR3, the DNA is TGTGCCAGCAGCTTAACAGGGGTGACCTACAATGAGCAGTTCTTC. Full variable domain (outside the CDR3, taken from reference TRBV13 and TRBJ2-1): AAGVIQSPRHLIKEKRETATLKCYPIPRHDTVYWYQQGPGQDPQFLISFYEKMQSDKGSIPDRFSAQQFSDYHSELNMSSLELGDSALYFCASSLTGVTYNEQFFGPGTRLTVL.

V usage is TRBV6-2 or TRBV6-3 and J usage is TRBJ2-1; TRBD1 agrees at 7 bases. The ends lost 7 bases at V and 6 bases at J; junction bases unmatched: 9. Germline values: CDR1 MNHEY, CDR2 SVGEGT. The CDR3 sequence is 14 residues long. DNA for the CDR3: TGTGCCAGCAAAATCGAGGGGGCCCCCAATGAGCAGTTCTTC. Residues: CASKIEGAPNEQFF.

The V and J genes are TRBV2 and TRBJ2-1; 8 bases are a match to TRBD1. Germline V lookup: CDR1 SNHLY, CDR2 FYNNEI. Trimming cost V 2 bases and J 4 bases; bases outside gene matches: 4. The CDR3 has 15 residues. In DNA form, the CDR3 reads TGTGCCAGCAGTGAAATGGACAGGGCATACAATGAGCAGTTCTTC. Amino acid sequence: CASSEMDRAYNEQFF.

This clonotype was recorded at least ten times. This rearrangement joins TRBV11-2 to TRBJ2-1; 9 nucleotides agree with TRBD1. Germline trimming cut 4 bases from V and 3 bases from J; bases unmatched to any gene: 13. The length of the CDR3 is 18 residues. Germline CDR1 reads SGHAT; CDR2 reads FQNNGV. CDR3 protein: CASSSTSGTGGHYNEQFF. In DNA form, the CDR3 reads TGTGCCAGCAGCTCAACCTCCGGCACAGGGGGCCACTACAATGAGCAGTTCTTC.

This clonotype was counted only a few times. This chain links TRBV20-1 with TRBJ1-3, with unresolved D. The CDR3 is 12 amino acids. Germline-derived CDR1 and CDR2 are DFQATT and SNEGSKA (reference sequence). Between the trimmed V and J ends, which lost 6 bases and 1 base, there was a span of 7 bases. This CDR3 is CSASISGNTIYF. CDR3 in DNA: TGCAGTGCCTCAATTTCTGGAAACACCATATATTTT.

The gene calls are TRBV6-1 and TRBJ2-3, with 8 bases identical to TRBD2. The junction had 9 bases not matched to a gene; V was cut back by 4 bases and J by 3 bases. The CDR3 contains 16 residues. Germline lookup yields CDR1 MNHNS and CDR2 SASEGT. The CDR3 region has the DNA TGTGCCAGCAGTGCCTACCGGGGGGGCGTAACAGATACGCAGTATTTT. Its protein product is CASSAYRGGVTDTQYF.

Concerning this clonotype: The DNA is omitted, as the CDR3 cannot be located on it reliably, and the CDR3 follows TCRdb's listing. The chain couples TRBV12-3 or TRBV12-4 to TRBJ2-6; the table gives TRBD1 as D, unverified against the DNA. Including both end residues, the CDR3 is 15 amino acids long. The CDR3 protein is CASSSSGVGANVLTF.

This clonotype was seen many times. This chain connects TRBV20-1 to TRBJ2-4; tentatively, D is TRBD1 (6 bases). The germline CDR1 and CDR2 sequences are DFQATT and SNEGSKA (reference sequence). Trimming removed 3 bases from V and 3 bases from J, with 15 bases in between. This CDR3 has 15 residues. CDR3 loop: CSASEQGTSKNIQYF. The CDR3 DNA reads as TGCAGTGCTAGCGAACAGGGCACCAGCAAAAACATTCAGTACTTC.

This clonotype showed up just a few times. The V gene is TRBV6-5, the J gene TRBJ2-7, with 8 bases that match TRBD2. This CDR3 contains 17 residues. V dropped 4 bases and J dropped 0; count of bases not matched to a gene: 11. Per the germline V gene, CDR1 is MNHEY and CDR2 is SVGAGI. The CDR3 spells CASSLLGAGGISYEQYF. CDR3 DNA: TGTGCCAGCAGTTTACTTGGCGCGGGAGGTATCTCCTACGAGCAGTACTTC.

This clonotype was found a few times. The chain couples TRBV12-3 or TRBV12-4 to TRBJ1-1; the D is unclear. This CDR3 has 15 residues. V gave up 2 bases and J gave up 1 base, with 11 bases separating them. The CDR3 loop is CASSLLGGRNTEAFF. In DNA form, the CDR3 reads TGTGCCAGCAGTTTACTTGGTGGCAGGAACACTGAAGCTTTCTTT.

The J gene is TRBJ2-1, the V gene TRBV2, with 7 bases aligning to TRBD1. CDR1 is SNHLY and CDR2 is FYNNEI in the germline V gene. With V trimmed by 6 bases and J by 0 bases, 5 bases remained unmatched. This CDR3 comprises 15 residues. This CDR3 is CASRTRGSSYNEQFF. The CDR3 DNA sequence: TGTGCCAGCAGAACCAGGGGGAGCTCCTACAATGAGCAGTTCTTC.

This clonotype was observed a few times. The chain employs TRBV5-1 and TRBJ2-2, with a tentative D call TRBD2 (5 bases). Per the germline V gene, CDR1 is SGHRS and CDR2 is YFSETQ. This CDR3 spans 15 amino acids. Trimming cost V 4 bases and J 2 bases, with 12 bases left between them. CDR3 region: CASSLSGFNTGELFF. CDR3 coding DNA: TGCGCCAGCAGCCTATCGGGATTCAACACCGGGGAGCTGTTTTTT. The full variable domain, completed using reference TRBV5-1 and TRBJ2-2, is KAGVTQTPRYLIKTRGQQVTLSCSPISGHRSVSWYQQTPGQGLQFLFEYFSETQRNKGNFPGRFSGRQFSNSRSEMNVSTLELGDSALYLCASSLSGFNTGELFFGEGSRLTVL.

The CDR3 coding sequence is TGCAGTGCCTTGGGACTTAACTATGGCTACACCTTC. As protein: CSALGLNYGYTF. The rearrangement links TRBV20-1 to TRBJ1-2; D is perhaps TRBD1 (5 bases). The CDR3 covers 12 residues. The germline V gene encodes CDR1 DFQATT and CDR2 SNEGSKA (reference sequence). With 6 bases removed from V and 1 base from J, the gap between germline ends came to 9 bases.

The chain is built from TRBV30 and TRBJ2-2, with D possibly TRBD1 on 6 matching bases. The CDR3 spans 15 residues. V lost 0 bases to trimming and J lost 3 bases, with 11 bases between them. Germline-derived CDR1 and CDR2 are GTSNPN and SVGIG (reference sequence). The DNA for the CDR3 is TGTGCCTGGAGTGTAGGGGGTGTTGACACCGGGGAGCTGTTTTTT. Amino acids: CAWSVGGVDTGELFF.

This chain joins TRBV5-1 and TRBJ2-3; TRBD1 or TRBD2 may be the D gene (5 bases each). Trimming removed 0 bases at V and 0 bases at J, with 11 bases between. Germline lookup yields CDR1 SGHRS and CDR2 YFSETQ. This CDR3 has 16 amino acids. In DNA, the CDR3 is TGCGCCAGCAGCTTGGCCGGGGCTTATAGCACAGATACGCAGTATTTT. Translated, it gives CASSLAGAYSTDTQYF. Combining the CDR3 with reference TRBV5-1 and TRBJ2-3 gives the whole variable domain KAGVTQTPRYLIKTRGQQVTLSCSPISGHRSVSWYQQTPGQGLQFLFEYFSETQRNKGNFPGRFSGRQFSNSRSEMNVSTLELGDSALYLCASSLAGAYSTDTQYFGPGTRLTVL.

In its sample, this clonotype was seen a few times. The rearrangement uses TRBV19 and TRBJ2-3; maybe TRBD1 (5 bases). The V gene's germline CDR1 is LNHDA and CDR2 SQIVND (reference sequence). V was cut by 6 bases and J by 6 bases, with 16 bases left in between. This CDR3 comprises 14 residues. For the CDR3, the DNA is TGTGCCAGTAGAAATGGGGCCAAAGGGGATACGCAGTATTTT. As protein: CASRNGAKGDTQYF.

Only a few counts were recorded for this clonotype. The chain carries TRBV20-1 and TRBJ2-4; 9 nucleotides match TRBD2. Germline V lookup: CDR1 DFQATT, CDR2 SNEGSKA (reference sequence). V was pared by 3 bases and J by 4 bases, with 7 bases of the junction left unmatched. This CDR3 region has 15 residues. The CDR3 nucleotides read TGCAGTGCTAGGGACCAGCGGGGGGCTAAAAACATTCAGTACTTC. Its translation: CSARDQRGAKNIQYF.

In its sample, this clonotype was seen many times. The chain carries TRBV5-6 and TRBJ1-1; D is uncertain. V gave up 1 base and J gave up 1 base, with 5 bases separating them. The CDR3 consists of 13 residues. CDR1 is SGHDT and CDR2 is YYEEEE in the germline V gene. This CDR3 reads CASSLLRNTEAFF. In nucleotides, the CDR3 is TGTGCCAGCAGCTTGCTCCGGAACACTGAAGCTTTCTTT.

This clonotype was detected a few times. The CDR3 here is CASSYEGQDGYTF. The CDR3 bases are TGTGCCAGCAGTTACGAGGGTCAGGATGGCTACACCTTC. This chain links TRBV6-5 with TRBJ1-2; D unresolved. The CDR3 consists of 13 residues. Trimming removed 2 bases at V and 6 bases at J, with 10 bases between. CDR1 and CDR2 (germline): MNHEY, SVGAGI.

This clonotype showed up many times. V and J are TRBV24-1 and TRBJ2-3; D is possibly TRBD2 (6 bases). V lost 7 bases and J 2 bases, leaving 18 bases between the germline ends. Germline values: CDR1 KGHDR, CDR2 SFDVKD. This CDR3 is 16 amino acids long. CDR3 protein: CATSPEHGGITDTQYF. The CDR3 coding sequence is TGTGCCACCAGCCCGGAACACGGCGGGATCACAGATACGCAGTATTTT.

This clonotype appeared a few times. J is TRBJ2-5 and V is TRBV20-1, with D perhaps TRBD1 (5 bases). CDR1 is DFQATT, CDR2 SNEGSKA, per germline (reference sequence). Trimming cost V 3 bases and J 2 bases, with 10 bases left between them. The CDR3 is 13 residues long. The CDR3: CSASRGRQETQYF. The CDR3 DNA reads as TGCAGTGCTAGTAGGGGAAGACAAGAGACCCAGTACTTC.